This record concerns one T cell receptor (beta chain) sequence. This entry comes from a study of OX40 agonist ivuxolimab in advanced cancers. CDR1 SGHAT and CDR2 FQNNGV come from the germline V gene. This CDR3 contains 14 residues. V lost 2 bases to trimming and J lost 2 bases, with 9 bases between them. Libraries were prepared by immunoSEQ multiplex PCR; TCRdb keeps only in-frame clonotypes and omits some of them. This sample has tens of thousands of clones, with over 80% found just once. The TCR was taken from an adult with an advanced solid tumor such as melanoma, head and neck, liver or kidney cancer. The source material was CD4+ or CD8+ T cells sorted from blood, sampled in a trial of the OX40 agonist ivuxolimab. V gene TRBV11-2 combines with J gene TRBJ1-2; D gene ambiguous. In DNA, the CDR3 is TGTGCCAGCAGCTTAAGTGCCACAAACTATGGCTACACCTTC. Protein: CASSLSATNYGYTF.